The 22 T cell receptor beta chains below come from one sample, sequenced in a study of T cell changes during pregnancy in multiple sclerosis. Profiled with immunoSEQ multiplex PCR; TCRdb holds only in-frame clones, not every one. The top ten clones hold approximately 2.1% of a sample with some 70,000 clones, approximately 90% of them seen once. The material was peripheral blood, obtained in the second trimester of pregnancy. The source is a female donor in good health, enrolled as a control in a pregnancy study.

The chain carries TRBV7-9 and TRBJ1-1; D uncertain. The CDR3 spans 12 residues. Between the trimmed V and J ends, which lost 3 bases and 1 base, there was a span of 3 bases. Germline CDR1 is SEHNR and CDR2 is FQNEAQ (reference sequence). The CDR3 DNA reads TGTGCCAGCAGCTTTAGGAACACTGAAGCTTTCTTT. This codes for CASSFRNTEAFF.

The V and J genes are TRBV5-6 and TRBJ1-4; 10 bases fit TRBD1. V gave up 4 bases and J gave up 6 bases; unmatched junction bases: 6. Germline-derived CDR1 and CDR2 are SGHDT and YYEEEE. The CDR3 runs 15 residues. CDR3 amino acids: CASSLGTGVHEKLFF. CDR3 coding DNA: TGTGCCAGCAGCCTAGGGACAGGGGTTCATGAAAAACTGTTTTTT.

In this sample, this clone is medium-sized. The chain employs TRBV4-1 and TRBJ2-1; possible D gene TRBD2, 5 bases. CDR3 length equals 15 residues. V lost 0 bases to trimming and J lost 5 bases, with 11 bases between them. Germline V gene data show CDR1 as MGHRA and CDR2 as YSYEKL. This chain's CDR3 is CASSQELRDNNEQFF. In nucleotides, the CDR3 is TGCGCCAGCAGCCAAGAACTGAGGGATAACAATGAGCAGTTCTTC.

This clone appeared once. The chain joins TRBV7-2 to TRBJ1-2; D is perhaps TRBD1 (5 bases). This CDR3 region has 15 residues. The V end lost 1 base, the J end lost 0 bases, and 9 bases lay between the germline ends. Germline assignment: CDR1 SGHTA and CDR2 FQGNSA. CDR3 nucleotides: TGTGCCAGCAGCTTAGTGGGGCCCTCTAACTATGGCTACACCTTC. This encodes CASSLVGPSNYGYTF.

The table lists this clone with a few counts. The chain carries TRBV18 and TRBJ2-2; 9 nucleotides align to TRBD2. The CDR3 consists of 15 residues. Germline assignment: CDR1 KGHSH and CDR2 LQKENI. The ends lost 7 bases at V and 4 bases at J; junction bases unmatched: 7. CDR3 sequence: CASYSGGASTGELFF. The CDR3 nucleotides read TGTGCCAGCTATAGCGGGGGCGCAAGCACCGGGGAGCTGTTTTTT.

The V and J genes are TRBV19 and TRBJ1-1; the D is unclear. Trimming removed 6 bases from V and 1 base from J, with 15 bases in between. This CDR3 contains 15 residues. Germline loops: CDR1 LNHDA, CDR2 SQIVND (reference sequence). The CDR3 here is CASRTSREQNTEAFF. The CDR3 DNA reads TGTGCCAGTAGGACCTCTCGGGAGCAGAACACTGAAGCTTTCTTT.

This clone was recorded only once. This chain uses TRBV27 with TRBJ2-7, with a tentative D call TRBD1 (5 bases). The CDR3 has 13 amino acids. Trimming cost V 2 bases and J 2 bases, with 7 bases left between them. CDR1 and CDR2 from the germline V gene are MNHEY and SMNVEV (reference sequence). The CDR3 region is CASSLRQTYEQYF. The CDR3, as DNA: TGTGCCAGCAGTTTACGACAGACCTACGAGCAGTACTTC.

The chain has TRBV30 and TRBJ2-7, with 7 bases lining up with TRBD1. The CDR3 totals 16 residues. J was trimmed by 8 bases and V by 1 base; bases with no gene match: 17. The V gene's germline CDR1 is GTSNPN and CDR2 SVGIG (reference sequence). The CDR3, as DNA: TGTGCCTGGAGTGGGGTATCGCTAATCGGGACAGTAAAGCAGTACTTC. Its translation is CAWSGVSLIGTVKQYF.

The V and J genes are TRBV2 and TRBJ1-2, with TRBD1 identical over 7 bases. This CDR3 comprises 12 residues. V lost 7 bases, J lost 7 bases, and 6 bases stayed unmatched. Germline V CDR1 and CDR2: SNHLY, FYNNEI. CDR3 in amino acids: CASTETGFGYTF. The CDR3 nucleotides read TGTGCCAGCACCGAGACAGGGTTTGGCTACACCTTC.

This clone was observed a single time. The chain couples TRBV28 to TRBJ2-1; possibly TRBD2 for D (7 bases). The CDR3 is 14 amino acids. Germline assignment: CDR1 MDHEN and CDR2 SYDVKM. Trimming stripped 6 bases from V and 3 bases from J, with 12 bases between. The DNA for the CDR3 is TGTGCCAGCAGACGCGGGGGCTACTACAATGAGCAGTTCTTC. It encodes CASRRGGYYNEQFF.

This chain joins TRBV6-1 and TRBJ2-7; tentatively, D is TRBD1 (5 bases). The ends were cut back, 2 bases at V and 5 bases at J, with 10 bases in the middle. The CDR3 length is 13 residues. Germline-derived CDR1 and CDR2 are MNHNS and SASEGT. The CDR3 region has the DNA TGTGCCAGCAGTGAACCCAGGGCGGACGAGCAGTACTTC. Its protein is CASSEPRADEQYF.

This chain connects TRBV18 to TRBJ1-1, with a tentative D call TRBD1 (5 bases). Germline CDR1 is KGHSH and CDR2 is LQKENI. This CDR3 has 12 amino acids. The germline V and J ends were trimmed by 1 base and 8 bases, with 8 bases remaining between them. The CDR3 region has the DNA TGTGCCAGCTCACCACTTGGGGCAGAAGCTTTCTTT. Translating gives CASSPLGAEAFF. The full variable domain, rest sourced from reference TRBV18 and TRBJ1-1, is NAGVMQNPRHLVRRRGQEARLRCSPMKGHSHVYWYRQLPEEGLKFMVYLQKENIIDESGMPKERFSAEFPKEGPSILRIQQVVRGDSAAYFCASSPLGAEAFFGQGTRLTVV.

This chain joins TRBV28 and TRBJ2-1; the match to TRBD2 covers 9 bases. The V and J ends lost 10 bases and 9 bases, in that order; junction bases with no gene match: 13. Looked up from germline, CDR1 is MDHEN and CDR2 is SYDVKM. The CDR3 consists of 14 residues. CDR3 amino acids: CANSAGGGRGEQFF. The CDR3 DNA is TGTGCCAACTCGGCGGGGGGGGGCCGTGGTGAGCAGTTCTTC.

CDR3 in DNA: TGTGCCAGCAGCTTGGGAGGCCAAAGGGGTGAGCAGTTCTTC. Protein: CASSLGGQRGEQFF. This chain uses TRBV5-6 with TRBJ2-1; perhaps TRBD1 as D (5 bases). V was shortened by 0 bases and J by 9 bases, with 13 bases between the two germline ends. CDR1 is SGHDT and CDR2 is YYEEEE in the germline V gene. The CDR3 consists of 14 residues.

This clone is a singleton in its sample. The chain joins TRBV2 to TRBJ1-2; D unresolved. This CDR3 is built from 12 residues. Trimming cost V 8 bases and J 7 bases, with 14 bases left between them. CDR1 is SNHLY and CDR2 is FYNNEI in the germline V gene. In DNA form, the CDR3 reads TGTGCCAGCCGGGGTGAACAGAGTGGCTACACCTTC. This sequence encodes CASRGEQSGYTF.

This sequence joins TRBV7-2 and TRBJ2-3, with a possible D match to TRBD1 (5 bases). The CDR3 is 16 amino acids. Germline V lookup: CDR1 SGHTA, CDR2 FQGNSA. V lost 5 bases, J lost 6 bases, and 21 bases lay in between. CDR3 region: CASSRKPGFLLDTQYF. CDR3 coding DNA: TGTGCCAGCAGCCGCAAGCCAGGGTTCCTGTTGGATACGCAGTATTTT. Full variable domain (remainder filled in from reference TRBV7-2 and TRBJ2-3): GAGVSQSPSNKVTEKGKDVELRCDPISGHTALYWYRQSLGQGLEFLIYFQGNSAPDKSGLPSDRFSAERTGGSVSTLTIQRTQQEDSAVYLCASSRKPGFLLDTQYFGPGTRLTVL.

In nucleotides, the CDR3 is TGTGCCAGCTCACCAGGGCAGGGGGGCTCCGAGCAGTACTTC. It encodes CASSPGQGGSEQYF. This chain connects TRBV18 to TRBJ2-7; possibly TRBD1 for D (7 bases). V lost 2 bases to trimming and J lost 6 bases, with 14 bases between them. The CDR3 loop spans 14 amino acids. The germline CDR1 and CDR2 sequences are KGHSH and LQKENI.

The J gene is TRBJ1-5, the V gene TRBV29-1; the match to TRBD1 covers 7 bases. CDR1 is SQVTM, CDR2 ANQGSEA, per germline. The CDR3 sequence is 14 residues long. J gave up 5 bases and V 7 bases, and 11 bases lay outside the gene matches. The CDR3 loop reads CSALGGRGDQPQHF. In DNA form, the CDR3 reads TGCAGCGCCCTCGGGGGCAGGGGGGATCAGCCCCAGCATTTT.

The rearrangement joins TRBV6-5 to TRBJ1-5, with TRBD1 as a possible D gene (5 bases). This CDR3 contains 15 residues. V was trimmed by 5 bases and J by 1 base, leaving 12 bases between them. Germline CDR1 MNHEY, CDR2 SVGAGI. The CDR3 is CASSMWGVSNQPQHF. DNA of the CDR3: TGTGCCAGCAGTATGTGGGGGGTCAGCAATCAGCCCCAGCATTTT.

The chain joins TRBV7-9 to TRBJ2-3; TRBD2 is a possible D gene (5 bases). With 1 base removed from V and 11 bases from J, the gap between germline ends came to 19 bases. The CDR3 totals 15 residues. Germline lookup yields CDR1 SEHNR and CDR2 FQNEAQ (reference sequence). The CDR3 loop reads CASSLVAPGDGEQYF. CDR3 DNA sequence: TGTGCCAGCAGCTTAGTCGCTCCCGGCGACGGGGAGCAGTATTTT.

The rearrangement links TRBV7-8 to TRBJ1-1; 8 bases align to TRBD1. There are 15 residues in the CDR3. CDR1 and CDR2 from the germline V gene are SGHVS and FQNEAQ. V was pared by 5 bases and J by 1 base, with 6 bases of the junction left unmatched. The CDR3 DNA is TGTGCCAGCAGCCTTCGGACAGGGCGGAACACTGAAGCTTTCTTT. It encodes CASSLRTGRNTEAFF.

The V and J genes are TRBV13 and TRBJ1-1; D is perhaps TRBD1 (5 bases). The length of the CDR3 is 13 residues. Germline V gene data show CDR1 as PRHDT and CDR2 as FYEKMQ (reference sequence). Deletions cut 6 bases from V and 2 bases from J, with 10 bases between. CDR3 DNA sequence: TGTGCCAGCAGGCCTAGGGGAAACACTGAAGCTTTCTTT. It encodes CASRPRGNTEAFF.